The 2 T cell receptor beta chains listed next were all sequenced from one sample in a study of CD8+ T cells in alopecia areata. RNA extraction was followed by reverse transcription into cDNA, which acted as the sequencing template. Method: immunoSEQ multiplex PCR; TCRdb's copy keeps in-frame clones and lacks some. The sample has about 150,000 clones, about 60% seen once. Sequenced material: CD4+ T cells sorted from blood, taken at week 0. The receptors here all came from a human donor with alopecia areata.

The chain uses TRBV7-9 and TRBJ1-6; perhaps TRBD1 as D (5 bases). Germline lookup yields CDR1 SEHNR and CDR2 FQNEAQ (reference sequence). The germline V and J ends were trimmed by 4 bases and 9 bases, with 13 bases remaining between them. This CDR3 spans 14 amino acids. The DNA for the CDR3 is TGTGCCAGCAGCTCCGAGGGGAGGGGTTCACCCCTCCACTTT. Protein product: CASSSEGRGSPLHF.

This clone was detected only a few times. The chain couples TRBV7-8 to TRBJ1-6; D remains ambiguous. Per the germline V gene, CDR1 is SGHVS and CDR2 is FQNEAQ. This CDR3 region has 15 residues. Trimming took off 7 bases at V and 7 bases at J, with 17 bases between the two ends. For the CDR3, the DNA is TGTGCCAGCATAAAGGGCCGATCTCAGAATTCACCCCTCCACTTT. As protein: CASIKGRSQNSPLHF.